These 32 T cell receptor beta chains originate from one sample sequenced in a study of beta chain features in type 1 diabetes. Of the isolated RNA, all was reverse transcribed, and so the sequenced material was expressed TCRB transcripts. Produced via immunoSEQ multiplex PCR; TCRdb's table is partial and in-frame only. This sample has over 700,000 clones; roughly 15% occur once, and the top ten carry 0.023%. Material for sequencing was naive CD4+ T cells from blood. All receptors derive from a woman aged 18-29 years in good health.

The V and J genes are TRBV28 and TRBJ1-5; the match to TRBD1 covers 9 bases. Germline lookup yields CDR1 MDHEN and CDR2 SYDVKM. The CDR3 runs 14 residues. The V and J ends lost 4 bases and 9 bases, in that order; junction bases with no gene match: 7. As DNA, the CDR3 is TGTGCCAGCAGTTCGGGACAGGGATATGGGCCCCAGCATTTT. Translated, it gives CASSSGQGYGPQHF.

This rearrangement joins TRBV4-3 to TRBJ2-6, with D uncertain. CDR3 size: 18 residues. Germline V CDR1 and CDR2: LGHNA, YSLEER. Trimming stripped 1 base from V and 0 bases from J, with 13 bases between. The CDR3 reads CASSQGQGRLSGANVLTF. DNA of the CDR3: TGCGCCAGCAGCCAAGGCCAAGGTAGACTCTCTGGGGCCAACGTCCTGACTTTC.

The DNA of the CDR3 is TGCGCCAGCAGCTTAGGGGTAGCGGGAGTGGAGACCCAGTACTTC. Protein product: CASSLGVAGVETQYF. The chain recombines TRBV5-1 with TRBJ2-5; 9 nucleotides match TRBD2. The CDR3 is made up of 15 amino acids. V was clipped by 2 bases and J by 5 bases; unmatched bases: 7. Germline assignment: CDR1 SGHRS and CDR2 YFSETQ.

This chain uses TRBV6-5 with TRBJ2-2; D is unclear. This CDR3 has 14 amino acids. CDR1 and CDR2 from the germline V gene are MNHEY and SVGAGI. V was shortened by 2 bases and J by 0 bases, with 4 bases between the two germline ends. CDR3 loop: CASSYATNTGELFF. The CDR3 DNA sequence: TGTGCCAGCAGTTACGCGACGAACACCGGGGAGCTGTTTTTT.

The V call is TRBV5-8, the J call TRBJ2-5; 9 bases align to TRBD2. There are 16 residues in the CDR3. CDR1 is SGHTS, CDR2 YDEGEE, per germline. V was pared by 0 bases and J by 4 bases, with 7 bases of the junction left unmatched. The CDR3 DNA reads as TGTGCCAGCAGCTTGGGTCAAGCGGGAGGACGAGAGACCCAGTACTTC. Translation: CASSLGQAGGRETQYF.

The rearrangement uses TRBV29-1 and TRBJ1-2, with TRBD1 identical over 7 bases. V lost 6 bases to trimming and J lost 4 bases; unmatched junction nucleotides: 8. Germline V lookup: CDR1 SQVTM, CDR2 ANQGSEA. The CDR3 has 13 residues. The CDR3 region is CSVGDRVPYGYTF. The CDR3 region has the DNA TGCAGCGTGGGAGACAGGGTCCCCTATGGCTACACCTTC.

V usage is TRBV4-3 and J usage is TRBJ2-7, with 13 bases that match TRBD2. Per germline, CDR1 LGHNA and CDR2 YSLEER. The V gene end was trimmed by 1 base and the J gene end by 2 bases; junction bases not matched to a gene: 5. This CDR3 contains 17 residues. CDR3 nucleotide sequence: TGCGCCAGCAGCCAAGGGACTAGCGGGAGCAAGGCCTACGAGCAGTACTTC. It encodes CASSQGTSGSKAYEQYF.

The rearrangement uses TRBV27 and TRBJ2-3, with 10 bases lining up with TRBD2. Trimming took 2 bases from V and 4 from J; bases not matched to a gene: 3. Germline V lookup: CDR1 MNHEY, CDR2 SMNVEV (reference sequence). The CDR3 totals 15 residues. CDR3 sequence (DNA): TGTGCCAGCAGTTTAGAGCGGGAGGGCCCAGATACGCAGTATTTT. Its protein product is CASSLEREGPDTQYF.

This chain uses TRBV19 with TRBJ2-7, with a possible D match to TRBD2 (6 bases). Trimming took 9 bases from V and 3 from J, leaving 33 bases between them. There are 19 residues in the CDR3. CDR1 and CDR2 (germline): LNHDA, SQIVND (reference sequence). Here the CDR3 reads CASGPTGEGLTGKVYEQYF. For the CDR3, the DNA is TGTGCCAGCGGCCCGACGGGAGAAGGTTTGACTGGGAAGGTCTACGAGCAGTACTTC.

On this clone: Within the sample, other DNA sequences also encode this same CDR3. The V gene is TRBV7-9, the J gene TRBJ2-1, with 8 bases matching TRBD2. The germline gives CDR1 SEHNR, CDR2 FQNEAQ (reference sequence). Trimming took 1 base from V and 6 from J; bases not matched to a gene: 2. The CDR3 sequence is 14 residues long. The CDR3: CASSLGTSSNEQFF. The DNA of the CDR3 is TGTGCCAGCAGCTTAGGGACTAGCTCCAATGAGCAGTTCTTC.

This rearrangement joins TRBV6-6 to TRBJ1-4; no firm D call. Germline V gene sequence: CDR1 MNHNY, CDR2 SVGAGI (reference sequence). Trimming pared 6 bases from V and 0 bases from J, leaving 14 bases between. CDR3 length: 16 residues. CDR3 in amino acids: CASSPLPIATNEKLFF. The DNA for the CDR3 is TGTGCCAGCAGCCCCCTCCCGATTGCAACTAATGAAAAACTGTTTTTT.

This clone was recorded many times. This chain links TRBV14 with TRBJ2-1; either TRBD1 or TRBD2 may supply D (5 bases each). V was shortened by 4 bases and J by 9 bases, with 16 bases between the two germline ends. Looked up from germline, CDR1 is SGHDN and CDR2 is FVKESK. The CDR3 is 14 residues long. The CDR3 region is CASSPVWGSLEQFF. In nucleotides, the CDR3 is TGTGCCAGCAGCCCCGTTTGGGGGAGCCTTGAGCAGTTCTTC.

This clone has only a few counts. The CDR3 loop is CASSLGSSGVRTQYF. Here the CDR3 DNA reads TGCGCCAGCAGCTTGGGATCCTCGGGGGTGAGGACCCAGTACTTC. The rearrangement joins TRBV5-1 to TRBJ2-5; tentative D call: TRBD2 (6 bases). This CDR3 is 15 amino acids long. V was pared by 0 bases and J by 7 bases, with 16 bases between. Germline V gene data show CDR1 as SGHRS and CDR2 as YFSETQ.

The table lists this clone with a few counts. Distinct nucleotide sequences in the sample also encode this CDR3. The gene calls are TRBV7-2 and TRBJ2-3; TRBD2 agrees at 11 bases. The CDR3 runs to 15 residues. J gave up 3 bases and V 3 bases, and 2 bases lay outside the gene matches. CDR1 is SGHTA, CDR2 FQGNSA, per germline. The CDR3 region has the DNA TGTGCCAGCAGCTTCCGGACTAGCGGGACAGATACGCAGTATTTT. Its translation is CASSFRTSGTDTQYF.

J is TRBJ2-5 and V is TRBV2; D is possibly TRBD1 (5 bases). The CDR3 covers 13 residues. Trimming left V 8 bases short and J 5 bases short, with 15 bases between. Germline lookup yields CDR1 SNHLY and CDR2 FYNNEI. The CDR3 DNA follows: TGTGCCAGCTGGCAGGGTCTGGGGGAGACCCAGTACTTC. It translates to CASWQGLGETQYF.

This chain links TRBV27 with TRBJ1-4; 8 bases agree with TRBD1. This CDR3 spans 13 amino acids. The V segment lost 8 bases and the J segment 6 bases; nucleotides outside the gene matches: 5. CDR1 is MNHEY, CDR2 SMNVEV, per germline (reference sequence). In nucleotides, the CDR3 is TGTGCCAGCTCCGGACAGGGTTATGAAAAACTGTTTTTT. Its translation: CASSGQGYEKLFF.

This clone came up a few times. The rearrangement links TRBV2 to TRBJ2-5, with D tentatively TRBD2 (6 bases). With the DNA end fitting TRBJ2-7 better, the J assignment may be wrong. In germline, CDR1 is SNHLY, CDR2 FYNNEI. The CDR3 is 12 amino acids. In DNA, the CDR3 is TGTGGAGGAGGGGCTGAGTCCTACGAGCAGTACTTC. Translating it yields CGGGAESYEQYF.

V usage is TRBV19 and J usage is TRBJ1-4; D may be TRBD1 (6 bases). Trimming took off 5 bases at V and 4 bases at J, with 11 bases between the two ends. CDR1 LNHDA and CDR2 SQIVND come from the germline V gene (reference sequence). The CDR3 contains 14 residues. For the CDR3, the DNA is TGTGCCAGTAGTGGACAGCTATTTAATGAAAAACTGTTTTTT. Residues: CASSGQLFNEKLFF.

A few counts support this clone. The chain uses TRBV5-4 and TRBJ2-7, with D possibly being TRBD2 (6 bases). The CDR3 covers 16 residues. Per the germline V gene, CDR1 is SGHNT and CDR2 is YYREEE (reference sequence). With 4 bases removed from V and 1 base from J, the gap between germline ends came to 18 bases. CDR3 residues: CASSPGLGGGSYEQYF. DNA of the CDR3: TGTGCCAGCAGCCCGGGGCTTGGCGGAGGGTCCTACGAGCAGTACTTC.

J is TRBJ2-3 and V is TRBV15; D remains ambiguous. Per germline, CDR1 LNHNV and CDR2 YYDKDF (reference sequence). Trimming pared 6 bases from V and 5 bases from J, leaving 12 bases between. The CDR3 contains 13 residues. CDR3 DNA: TGTGCCACCAGTATCAAACATCGAGATACGCAGTATTTT. Encoded protein: CATSIKHRDTQYF.

V usage is TRBV7-2 and J usage is TRBJ2-5, with unresolved D. The J call may not be correct, given that the DNA end is closer to TRBJ2-7. Germline CDR1 is SGHTA and CDR2 is FQGNSA. The CDR3 contains 13 residues. CDR3 protein: CASSPSNSYEQYF. The CDR3 region has the DNA TGTGCCAGCAGCCCCAGTAACTCCTACGAGCAGTACTTC.

This clone has more than one count but fewer than ten. The gene calls are TRBV5-1 and TRBJ2-5, with D perhaps being TRBD1 or TRBD2 (5 bases each). The CDR3 is 14 residues long. Germline CDR1 reads SGHRS; CDR2 reads YFSETQ. Trimming removed 4 bases from V and 7 bases from J, with 17 bases in between. CDR3 nucleotide sequence: TGCGCCAGCAGCCCAGACGGGACCGGCACGACCCAGTACTTC. Encoded protein: CASSPDGTGTTQYF.

The CDR3 DNA reads TGTGCCATCAGTGAGCCAGGGGGAGATACGCAGTATTTT. This gives the protein CAISEPGGDTQYF. The chain combines TRBV10-3 with TRBJ2-3, with 7 bases matching TRBD1. V dropped 2 bases and J dropped 5; count of bases not matched to a gene: 1. The CDR3 has 13 amino acids. Germline V CDR1 and CDR2: ENHRY, SYGVKD.

The V and J genes are TRBV27 and TRBJ2-7; D might be TRBD2 (6 bases). The V gene lost 4 bases and the J gene lost 1 base, with 20 bases spanning the gap. The CDR3 loop spans 17 amino acids. CDR1 and CDR2 from the germline V gene are MNHEY and SMNVEV (reference sequence). For the CDR3, the DNA is TGTGCCAGCAGTTCGAAACCCGGGACTCAAGATTCCTACGAGCAGTACTTC. This encodes CASSSKPGTQDSYEQYF.

The V and J genes are TRBV4-2 and TRBJ2-5, with D unclear. Trimming stripped 7 bases from V and 2 bases from J, with 11 bases between. Germline V lookup: CDR1 LGHNA, CDR2 YNFKEQ. CDR3 length: 13 residues. The CDR3 loop reads CASNPQVQETQYF. The CDR3 bases are TGTGCCAGCAACCCCCAAGTACAAGAGACCCAGTACTTC.

The genes are TRBV10-3 and TRBJ2-1; possibly TRBD1 or TRBD2 for D (5 bases each). CDR1 is ENHRY and CDR2 is SYGVKD in the germline V gene. This CDR3 comprises 16 residues. V was cut by 0 bases and J by 3 bases, with 12 bases left in between. CDR3 in amino acids: CAISESWGINYNEQFF. The CDR3, as DNA: TGTGCCATCAGTGAGTCATGGGGGATCAACTACAATGAGCAGTTCTTC.

This clone was seen only a few times. The gene calls are TRBV2 and TRBJ2-7; the match to TRBD2 covers 7 bases. Germline-derived CDR1 and CDR2 are SNHLY and FYNNEI. Trimming at V came to 6 bases and at J to 4 bases, leaving 3 bases not matched to a gene. The CDR3 sequence is 12 residues long. CDR3: CASRRLAYEQYF. The CDR3 nucleotides are TGTGCCAGCAGGCGACTAGCTTACGAGCAGTACTTC.

This clone appeared a few times. The V and J genes are TRBV6-6 and TRBJ2-3; D is possibly TRBD1 (5 bases). Germline V CDR1 and CDR2: MNHNY, SVGAGI (reference sequence). This CDR3 has 15 amino acids. The ends were cut back, 4 bases at V and 1 base at J, with 12 bases in the middle. CDR3 region: CASSSATARTDTQYF. For the CDR3, the DNA is TGTGCCAGCAGTTCGGCGACAGCGCGCACAGATACGCAGTATTTT.

The CDR3 loop is CASKKTGTNTGELFF. The CDR3 region has the DNA TGTGCCAGCAAAAAGACAGGGACGAACACCGGGGAGCTGTTTTTT. The gene calls are TRBV7-3 and TRBJ2-2; 7 bases are shared with TRBD1. Per germline, CDR1 SGHTA and CDR2 FQGTGA. CDR3 length equals 15 residues. J gave up 0 bases and V 7 bases, and 5 bases lay outside the gene matches.

This clone showed up just a few times. The genes are TRBV6-5 and TRBJ1-2; weak D call: TRBD1 (5 bases). Trimming took off 5 bases at V and 9 bases at J, with 19 bases between the two ends. Germline V lookup: CDR1 MNHEY, CDR2 SVGAGI. The CDR3 totals 14 residues. The CDR3 coding sequence is TGTGCCAGCAGTCACGGGACCGGGGTCGGAAGCTACACCTTC. Its protein product is CASSHGTGVGSYTF.

This clone was counted only a few times. The rearrangement joins TRBV18 to TRBJ2-7, with D possibly TRBD2 on 7 matching bases. Germline V lookup: CDR1 KGHSH, CDR2 LQKENI. CDR3 length: 15 amino acids. V gave up 2 bases and J gave up 5 bases, with 16 bases separating them. This CDR3 reads CASSPRGGAANEQYF. The CDR3 nucleotides read TGTGCCAGCTCACCAAGGGGGGGGGCGGCAAACGAGCAGTACTTC.

This clone was seen more than once but under ten times. The chain recombines TRBV5-1 with TRBJ2-1; a weak D match, TRBD1 (6 bases). The CDR3 has 16 amino acids. V lost 1 base to trimming and J lost 0 bases, with 11 bases between them. Germline V gene sequence: CDR1 SGHRS, CDR2 YFSETQ. CDR3 residues: CASSLTGTNSYNEQFF. The CDR3 DNA sequence: TGCGCCAGCAGCTTGACAGGGACCAACTCCTACAATGAGCAGTTCTTC.